A selection of T cell receptor beta chains follows, all from one sample in a study of blood T cells in healthy people across ages. TCRdb fed the 5' RACE reads into MiXCR, producing one record per CDR3 protein. The table includes fewer than 1,000,000 distinct CDR3 sequences, under 45% detected once. What was sequenced was blood. The receptor set was obtained from a man aged 55 to 69 in good health. CDR3s include the opening cysteine and the closing phenylalanine or tryptophan. The D gene is left open where the match is weak. Expanded clones get a size class; other rows say once, few or many, or leave the size out.

abundance: .
j_gene: TRBJ2-7
d_gene: TRBD1
v_gene: TRBV20-1
CDR3aa: CSARDPGGKGSYEQYF
CDR3nt: TGCAGTGCTAGAGATCCAGGGGGTAAAGGCTCCTACGAGCAGTACTTC

abundance: .
j_gene: TRBJ2-3
d_gene: TRBD1
v_gene: TRBV7-3
CDR3aa: CASSLQGQGMGTDTQYF
CDR3nt: TGTGCCAGCAGCTTACAGGGACAGGGGATGGGCACAGATACGCAGTATTTT

abundance: few
j_gene: TRBJ1-1
d_gene: .
v_gene: TRBV6-2/TRBV6-3
CDR3aa: CATGNPENTEAFF
CDR3nt: TGTGCCACCGGAAATCCAGAGAACACTGAAGCTTTCTTT

abundance: .
j_gene: TRBJ2-4
d_gene: .
v_gene: TRBV20-1
CDR3aa: CSARQTAGALNIQYF
CDR3nt: TGCAGTGCTAGGCAAACAGCAGGGGCCCTAAACATTCAGTACTTC

abundance: .
j_gene: TRBJ2-7
d_gene: .
v_gene: TRBV5-5
CDR3aa: CASSSPRSSYEQYF
CDR3nt: TGTGCCAGCAGCTCCCCCAGGAGCTCCTACGAGCAGTACTTC

abundance: .
j_gene: TRBJ2-3
d_gene: TRBD1
v_gene: TRBV9
CDR3aa: CAGSVSQGAGTQYF
CDR3nt: TGTGCCGGCAGCGTATCGCAGGGGGCAGGTACGCAGTATTTT

abundance: .
j_gene: TRBJ2-6
d_gene: TRBD2
v_gene: TRBV5-6
CDR3aa: CASSLGLAGDPGANVLTF
CDR3nt: TGTGCCAGCAGCTTGGGACTAGCGGGAGACCCTGGGGCCAACGTCCTGACTTTC

abundance: .
j_gene: TRBJ2-5
d_gene: .
v_gene: TRBV5-6
CDR3aa: CASRTQGGAIETKYF
CDR3nt: TGTGCCAGCAGGACACAGGGAGGGGCAATCGAGACCAAGTACTTC

abundance: few
j_gene: TRBJ2-7
d_gene: .
v_gene: TRBV27
CDR3aa: CASSFATGFRYEQYF
CDR3nt: TGTGCCAGCAGTTTCGCCACAGGGTTCAGGTACGAGCAGTACTTC

abundance: .
j_gene: TRBJ2-2
d_gene: .
v_gene: TRBV9
CDR3aa: CASSVAGLTRELFF
CDR3nt: TGTGCCAGCAGCGTTGCAGGATTGACCAGGGAGCTGTTTTTT

abundance: .
j_gene: TRBJ1-5
d_gene: TRBD1
v_gene: TRBV6-1
CDR3aa: CASGDRVSYQPQHF
CDR3nt: TGTGCCAGCGGGGACAGGGTTAGCTATCAGCCCCAGCATTTT

abundance: .
j_gene: TRBJ2-7
d_gene: .
v_gene: TRBV12-3/TRBV12-4
CDR3aa: CASSWTKGEQYF
CDR3nt: TGTGCCAGCAGTTGGACTAAGGGCGAGCAGTACTTC

abundance: .
j_gene: TRBJ2-2
d_gene: TRBD2
v_gene: TRBV3-1
CDR3aa: CASSLGLAVPGELFF
CDR3nt: TGTGCCAGCAGCCTAGGACTAGCGGTCCCCGGGGAGCTGTTTTTT

abundance: .
j_gene: TRBJ1-2
d_gene: .
v_gene: TRBV5-5
CDR3aa: CASSLSLYGYTF
CDR3nt: TGTGCCAGCAGCTTGTCTCTCTATGGCTACACCTTC

abundance: .
j_gene: TRBJ2-5
d_gene: .
v_gene: TRBV6-5
CDR3aa: CASRASGGSGETQYF
CDR3nt: TGTGCCAGCAGGGCCTCAGGGGGGTCAGGGGAGACCCAGTACTTC

abundance: few
j_gene: TRBJ2-1
d_gene: .
v_gene: TRBV6-6
CDR3aa: CASSLDGGWQFF
CDR3nt: TGTGCCAGCAGTCTGGACGGGGGCTGGCAGTTCTTC

abundance: .
j_gene: TRBJ2-7
d_gene: .
v_gene: TRBV6-2/TRBV6-3
CDR3aa: CASGSWSYEQYF
CDR3nt: TGTGCCAGCGGTAGCTGGTCCTACGAGCAGTACTTC

abundance: .
j_gene: TRBJ1-2
d_gene: .
v_gene: TRBV4-3
CDR3aa: CASSQDRWGVEGYGYTF
CDR3nt: TGCGCCAGCAGCCAAGATCGGTGGGGGGTTGAGGGATATGGCTACACCTTC

abundance: few
j_gene: TRBJ1-2
d_gene: .
v_gene: TRBV20-1
CDR3aa: CSVRGTGHGYTF
CDR3nt: TGCAGTGTGAGGGGGACCGGCCATGGCTACACCTTC

abundance: .
j_gene: TRBJ2-5
d_gene: .
v_gene: TRBV6-1
CDR3aa: CASSEFRDWQETQYF
CDR3nt: TGTGCCAGCAGTGAATTCCGGGACTGGCAAGAGACCCAGTACTTC

abundance: few
j_gene: TRBJ2-1
d_gene: TRBD1
v_gene: TRBV10-3
CDR3aa: CAISESGTGSEQFF
CDR3nt: TGTGCCATCAGTGAGTCAGGGACAGGGAGTGAGCAGTTCTTC

abundance: .
j_gene: TRBJ2-7
d_gene: .
v_gene: TRBV2
CDR3aa: CASSKIYEQYF
CDR3nt: TGTGCCAGCAGTAAAATCTACGAGCAGTACTTC

abundance: .
j_gene: TRBJ2-7
d_gene: TRBD1
v_gene: TRBV28
CDR3aa: CASSDRGLWEQYF
CDR3nt: TGTGCCAGCAGCGACAGGGGGCTATGGGAGCAGTACTTC

abundance: few
j_gene: TRBJ2-7
d_gene: .
v_gene: TRBV5-1
CDR3aa: CASSTSPLYEQYF
CDR3nt: TGCGCCAGCAGCACAAGCCCCCTTTACGAGCAGTACTTC

abundance: few
j_gene: TRBJ1-6
d_gene: .
v_gene: TRBV7-3
CDR3aa: CASSLRAGDNSPLHF
CDR3nt: TGTGCCAGCAGCTTACGTGCAGGGGATAATTCACCCCTCCACTTT

abundance: few
j_gene: TRBJ2-6
d_gene: TRBD1
v_gene: TRBV25-1
CDR3aa: CASSEHRGGANVLTF
CDR3nt: TGTGCCAGCAGTGAACACAGGGGTGGGGCCAACGTCCTGACTTTC

abundance: .
j_gene: TRBJ2-5
d_gene: TRBD2
v_gene: TRBV6-5
CDR3aa: CASSYWGGTGETQYF
CDR3nt: TGTGCCAGCAGTTACTGGGGGGGAACGGGAGAGACCCAGTACTTC

abundance: .
j_gene: TRBJ1-2
d_gene: .
v_gene: TRBV5-8
CDR3aa: CASSLEGRLIGYTF
CDR3nt: TGTGCCAGCAGCTTGGAGGGACGCCTGATAGGCTACACCTTC

abundance: .
j_gene: TRBJ1-5
d_gene: TRBD1
v_gene: TRBV12-3/TRBV12-4
CDR3aa: CASSVQGARQPQHF
CDR3nt: TGTGCCAGCAGCGTACAGGGGGCGAGGCAGCCCCAGCATTTT

abundance: .
j_gene: TRBJ1-2
d_gene: .
v_gene: TRBV7-9
CDR3aa: CASNKAAGTVNGYTF
CDR3nt: TGTGCCAGCAACAAAGCCGCCGGGACGGTAAATGGCTACACCTTC

abundance: .
j_gene: TRBJ2-5
d_gene: TRBD1
v_gene: TRBV7-2
CDR3aa: CASSLSDREETQYF
CDR3nt: TGTGCCAGCAGCTTATCCGACAGGGAAGAGACCCAGTACTTC

abundance: .
j_gene: TRBJ2-7
d_gene: .
v_gene: TRBV5-6
CDR3aa: CASSVSGTYEQYF
CDR3nt: TGTGCCAGCAGCGTTTCGGGAACCTACGAGCAGTACTTC

abundance: .
j_gene: TRBJ1-1
d_gene: .
v_gene: TRBV2
CDR3aa: CASSTIRDAEAFF
CDR3nt: TGTGCCAGCAGTACGATCAGGGACGCTGAAGCTTTCTTT

abundance: few
j_gene: TRBJ2-4
d_gene: TRBD1
v_gene: TRBV12-3/TRBV12-4
CDR3aa: CASSRDRAPDKNIQYF
CDR3nt: TGTGCCAGCAGCCGGGACAGGGCGCCAGACAAAAACATTCAGTACTTC

abundance: .
j_gene: TRBJ2-7
d_gene: TRBD2
v_gene: TRBV14
CDR3aa: CASSSASGPPSEQYF
CDR3nt: TGTGCCAGCAGCTCCGCTAGCGGACCCCCGTCCGAGCAGTACTTC

abundance: few
j_gene: TRBJ2-7
d_gene: .
v_gene: TRBV7-2
CDR3aa: CASSPRGGANEQYF
CDR3nt: TGTGCCAGCAGCCCAAGGGGGGGGGCAAACGAGCAGTACTTC

abundance: few
j_gene: TRBJ2-1
d_gene: .
v_gene: TRBV18
CDR3aa: CASSPPGDNEQFF
CDR3nt: TGTGCCAGCTCACCACCGGGAGACAATGAGCAGTTCTTC

abundance: few
j_gene: TRBJ2-5
d_gene: .
v_gene: TRBV10-3
CDR3aa: CAISATDRQETQYF
CDR3nt: TGTGCCATCAGTGCTACTGACAGGCAGGAGACCCAGTACTTC

abundance: few
j_gene: TRBJ2-5
d_gene: TRBD1
v_gene: TRBV28
CDR3aa: CASSRVGQARLVETQYF
CDR3nt: TGTGCCAGCAGTCGTGTTGGACAGGCCCGTCTTGTAGAGACCCAGTACTTC

abundance: .
j_gene: TRBJ1-2
d_gene: .
v_gene: TRBV29-1
CDR3aa: CSVPPGQGGGGYTF
CDR3nt: TGCAGCGTCCCACCGGGGCAGGGTGGAGGTGGCTACACCTTC

abundance: .
j_gene: TRBJ1-5
d_gene: .
v_gene: TRBV10-3
CDR3aa: CAISELSNQPQHF
CDR3nt: TGTGCCATCAGTGAGTTGAGCAATCAGCCCCAGCATTTT

abundance: .
j_gene: TRBJ1-2
d_gene: .
v_gene: TRBV20-1
CDR3aa: CSATVRTPEYGYTF
CDR3nt: TGCAGTGCCACCGTTCGGACACCGGAGTATGGCTACACCTTC

abundance: .
j_gene: TRBJ1-6
d_gene: .
v_gene: TRBV7-9
CDR3aa: CASSPTGSSYNSPLHF
CDR3nt: TGTGCCAGCAGTCCTACAGGGAGCTCCTATAATTCACCCCTCCACTTT

abundance: .
j_gene: TRBJ1-5
d_gene: .
v_gene: TRBV13
CDR3aa: CASSLGQGQGQPQHF
CDR3nt: TGTGCCAGCAGCTTGGGGCAGGGGCAAGGTCAGCCCCAGCATTTT

abundance: once
j_gene: TRBJ2-3
d_gene: TRBD2
v_gene: TRBV7-8
CDR3aa: CASSAGLGMGTQYF
CDR3nt: TGTGCCAGCAGCGCTGGACTAGGAATGGGTACGCAGTATTTT

abundance: .
j_gene: TRBJ2-5
d_gene: .
v_gene: TRBV5-6
CDR3aa: CASSLYRGEDQETQYF
CDR3nt: TGTGCCAGCAGCTTATATAGGGGGGAGGATCAAGAGACCCAGTACTTC

abundance: .
j_gene: TRBJ2-7
d_gene: TRBD1
v_gene: TRBV20-1
CDR3aa: CSARDGDRARYEQYF
CDR3nt: TGCAGTGCTAGAGACGGGGACAGGGCCCGCTACGAGCAGTACTTC

abundance: few
j_gene: TRBJ2-3
d_gene: .
v_gene: TRBV20-1
CDR3aa: CSARASSTDTQYF
CDR3nt: TGCAGTGCCCGGGCCTCTAGCACAGATACGCAGTATTTT

abundance: .
j_gene: TRBJ2-3
d_gene: TRBD1
v_gene: TRBV7-9
CDR3aa: CASSPKRDSSTDTQYF
CDR3nt: TGTGCCAGCAGCCCGAAACGGGACAGCTCCACAGATACGCAGTATTTT

abundance: few
j_gene: TRBJ2-7
d_gene: .
v_gene: TRBV4-3
CDR3aa: CASSQDTGSTCEQYF
CDR3nt: TGCGCCAGCAGCCAAGATACCGGCAGCACCTGCGAGCAGTACTTC

abundance: .
j_gene: TRBJ2-1
d_gene: .
v_gene: TRBV2
CDR3aa: CASTIGIYNEQFF
CDR3nt: TGTGCCAGTACGATCGGGATTTACAATGAGCAGTTCTTC

abundance: .
j_gene: TRBJ2-1
d_gene: TRBD2
v_gene: TRBV9
CDR3aa: CASSVVAGSSYNEQFF
CDR3nt: TGTGCCAGCAGCGTAGTAGCGGGAAGCTCCTACAATGAGCAGTTCTTC

abundance: .
j_gene: TRBJ1-1
d_gene: .
v_gene: TRBV7-9
CDR3aa: CASLGEYTEAFF
CDR3nt: TGTGCCAGCCTAGGGGAGTACACTGAAGCTTTCTTT

abundance: many
j_gene: TRBJ2-5
d_gene: .
v_gene: TRBV20-1
CDR3aa: CSAKRINIEETQYF
CDR3nt: TGCAGTGCAAAGCGTATAAACATTGAAGAGACCCAGTACTTC

abundance: .
j_gene: TRBJ1-5
d_gene: .
v_gene: TRBV5-6
CDR3aa: CASSLGPKRSNQPQHF
CDR3nt: TGTGCCAGCAGCTTGGGACCTAAAAGAAGCAATCAGCCCCAGCATTTT

abundance: .
j_gene: TRBJ2-5
d_gene: TRBD2
v_gene: TRBV5-1
CDR3aa: CASSLGLATPQGTQYF
CDR3nt: TGCGCCAGCAGCCTGGGACTAGCGACGCCGCAAGGGACCCAGTACTTC

abundance: few
j_gene: TRBJ2-3
d_gene: .
v_gene: TRBV20-1
CDR3aa: CSARDPGLTQYF
CDR3nt: TGCAGTGCTAGAGATCCGGGACTCACGCAGTATTTT

abundance: .
j_gene: TRBJ1-2
d_gene: .
v_gene: TRBV28
CDR3aa: CASFLGSGGYTF
CDR3nt: TGTGCCAGTTTCCTCGGGAGTGGTGGCTACACCTTC

abundance: .
j_gene: TRBJ1-1
d_gene: TRBD1
v_gene: TRBV20-1
CDR3aa: CSAYHRGGVTEAFF
CDR3nt: TGCAGTGCTTACCACAGGGGGGGAGTCACTGAAGCTTTCTTT

abundance: .
j_gene: TRBJ2-3
d_gene: .
v_gene: TRBV6-5
CDR3aa: CASRAKSDTDTQYF
CDR3nt: TGTGCCAGCAGGGCAAAGTCCGACACAGATACGCAGTATTTT